The 20 T cell receptor beta chains given below trace back to one sample, sequenced in a study of T cells in Graves' hyperthyroidism and ophthalmopathy. What was amplified from RNA transcripts were TCR beta CDR3 regions. The HTBI primer set was used in a first-round RT-PCR of the TCR CDR3. In TCRdb, the multiplex PCR reads were re-called with MiXCR into one record per CDR3 protein. The sample carries 530,000 or so distinct CDR3 sequences, 17% recorded once. The specimen sequenced was blood. The receptors shown here come from a woman aged 18-29 years with Graves' ophthalmopathy.

The chain combines TRBV14 with TRBJ2-7; D ambiguous. CDR1 is SGHDN, CDR2 FVKESK, per germline. There are 14 residues in the CDR3. Trimming removed 1 base from V and 3 bases from J, with 10 bases in between. The chain's CDR3 is CASSQVGGYYEQYF. Here the CDR3 DNA reads TGTGCCAGCAGCCAAGTCGGCGGCTACTACGAGCAGTACTTC.

This clonotype was observed at least ten times. This sequence joins TRBV28 and TRBJ2-7, with D possibly TRBD2 on 6 matching bases. There are 17 residues in the CDR3. CDR1 and CDR2 (germline): MDHEN, SYDVKM. Trimming removed 1 base at V and 7 bases at J, with 23 bases between. The CDR3 spells CASSLYSGGTQQGEQYF. The CDR3 nucleotides are TGTGCCAGCAGTTTATACAGTGGGGGGACCCAACAAGGGGAGCAGTACTTC.

This clonotype appeared many times. The CDR3 here is CAWSHYSGNTIYF. CDR3 coding DNA: TGTGCCTGGAGTCACTACTCTGGAAACACCATATATTTT. The chain couples TRBV30 to TRBJ1-3; D uncertain. V gave up 2 bases and J gave up 0 bases, with 5 bases separating them. Germline V gene data show CDR1 as GTSNPN and CDR2 as SVGIG (reference sequence). This CDR3 spans 13 amino acids.

J is TRBJ2-1 and V is TRBV2, with TRBD1 matching over 8 bases. Germline V gene sequence: CDR1 SNHLY, CDR2 FYNNEI. The J segment lost 6 bases and the V segment lost 6 bases, leaving 7 bases of the junction unmatched. The CDR3 contains 14 residues. CDR3 DNA sequence: TGTGCCAGCAGCGACGGACAGGGCCCCAATGAGCAGTTCTTC. Its translation is CASSDGQGPNEQFF.

This CDR3 is CASTSIGAGSNTGELFF. DNA of the CDR3: TGTGCCAGCACGTCGATCGGGGCGGGGTCGAACACCGGGGAGCTGTTTTTT. This sequence joins TRBV6-1 and TRBJ2-2, with TRBD2 as a possible D gene (6 bases). V was pared by 7 bases and J by 0 bases, with 18 bases between. The germline V gene encodes CDR1 MNHNS and CDR2 SASEGT. The CDR3 is made up of 17 amino acids.

This chain links TRBV2 with TRBJ2-7; 9 bases match TRBD1. The CDR3 sequence is 13 residues long. V shed 8 bases and J 7 bases; nucleotides not matched to a gene: 9. The germline gives CDR1 SNHLY, CDR2 FYNNEI. Here the CDR3 DNA reads TGTGCCAGCGGGTGGGACAGGGCGGGAGAGCAGTACTTC. Its translation: CASGWDRAGEQYF.

This clonotype was observed many times. This rearrangement joins TRBV28 to TRBJ1-2; 9 bases align to TRBD1. The CDR3 is 16 amino acids. The V gene end was trimmed by 1 base and the J gene end by 3 bases; junction bases not matched to a gene: 6. The germline gives CDR1 MDHEN, CDR2 SYDVKM. The CDR3 DNA reads TGTGCCAGCAGTTTATCAAAGGGACAGGGACACTATGGCTACACCTTC. Translating it yields CASSLSKGQGHYGYTF.

This clonotype was observed at least ten times. The chain is built from TRBV11-2 and TRBJ2-7; tentatively, D is TRBD1 (6 bases). Trimming shortened V by 3 bases and J by 4 bases, and 10 bases separated the two germline ends. Germline CDR1 reads SGHAT; CDR2 reads FQNNGV. CDR3 size: 13 residues. Here the CDR3 DNA reads TGTGCCAGCAGCTTGGGGGCCAGATACGAGCAGTACTTC. It translates to CASSLGARYEQYF. The complete variable domain, with remaining parts taken from reference TRBV11-2 and TRBJ2-7, reads EAGVAQSPRYKIIEKRQSVAFWCNPISGHATLYWYQQILGQGPKLLIQFQNNGVVDDSQLPKDRFSAERLKGVDSTLKIQPAKLEDSAVYLCASSLGARYEQYFGPGTRLTVT.

The J gene is TRBJ2-7, the V gene TRBV24-1; 7 bases fit TRBD1. Germline-derived CDR1 and CDR2 are KGHDR and SFDVKD. The ends lost 7 bases at V and 1 base at J; junction bases unmatched: 9. The CDR3 totals 15 residues. Here the CDR3 reads CATSDPGQPSYEQYF. In DNA, the CDR3 is TGTGCCACCAGCGATCCGGGACAGCCTTCCTACGAGCAGTACTTC.

This clonotype was seen only a few times. The J gene is TRBJ2-2, the V gene TRBV15; TRBD2 might be the D (6 bases). The germline V gene has CDR1 LNHNV and CDR2 YYDKDF (reference sequence). This CDR3 is built from 14 residues. Trimming cost V 10 bases and J 1 base, with 13 bases left between them. CDR3 in amino acids: CASGTAENTGELFF. The CDR3 DNA is TGTGCCAGCGGGACGGCGGAGAACACCGGGGAGCTGTTTTTT.

J is TRBJ2-7 and V is TRBV6-2 or TRBV6-3, with 9 bases fitting TRBD2. The CDR3 totals 15 residues. From germline, CDR1 is MNHEY and CDR2 SVGEGT. V lost 6 bases to trimming and J lost 5 bases; unmatched junction nucleotides: 11. The CDR3 DNA follows: TGTGCCAGCAGACCGCTAGCGGGGTCTTCCCACGAGCAGTACTTC. It encodes CASRPLAGSSHEQYF.

Turning to this clonotype: The junction shows a germline mismatch at one end, possibly a read error. This chain connects TRBV27 to TRBJ2-2, with unresolved D. The CDR3 has 13 amino acids. Germline V CDR1 and CDR2: MNHEY, SMNVEV (reference sequence). The CDR3 loop is CAGSLSNTGELFF. As DNA, the CDR3 is TGTGCCGGCAGTTTATCTAACACCGGGGAGCTGTTTTTT.

This chain links TRBV5-5 with TRBJ1-5; 10 bases fit TRBD1. The junction had 8 bases not matched to a gene; V was cut back by 1 base and J by 7 bases. CDR3 size: 16 residues. Germline V gives CDR1 SGHKS, CDR2 YYEKEE (reference sequence). CDR3 bases: TGTGCCAGCAGCTTGATGGGACAGGGGACTGGACAGCCCCAGCATTTT. The encoded protein is CASSLMGQGTGQPQHF.

This clonotype was detected ten times or more. This sequence joins TRBV28 and TRBJ1-5; tentative D call: TRBD1 (6 bases). The CDR3 runs 17 residues. Germline lookup yields CDR1 MDHEN and CDR2 SYDVKM. V gave up 1 base and J gave up 5 bases, with 18 bases separating them. CDR3: CASSLFPAGEGYQPQHF. The CDR3 coding sequence is TGTGCCAGCAGTTTATTCCCCGCAGGGGAAGGGTATCAGCCCCAGCATTTT.

For this clonotype: This sequence may be a read error, since a much larger clone differs from it by one base. The chain combines TRBV7-3 with TRBJ1-5; no definite D call. CDR1 is SGHTA and CDR2 is FQGTGA in the germline V gene. The CDR3 sequence is 13 residues long. CDR3 sequence (DNA): TGTGTCAGCAGCTCAAGTGAGAATCAGCCCCAGCATTTT. Translated: CVSSSSENQPQHF.

The V call is TRBV6-5, the J call TRBJ1-2; D is unclear. CDR1 and CDR2 (germline): MNHEY, SVGAGI. The CDR3 is 14 amino acids. Trimming took off 2 bases at V and 6 bases at J, with 13 bases between the two ends. The CDR3 here is CASSYARIVDGYTF. CDR3 coding DNA: TGTGCCAGCAGTTACGCGAGGATCGTCGATGGCTACACCTTC.

This clonotype was seen at least ten times. The V and J genes are TRBV11-2 and TRBJ1-2; the D gene is possibly TRBD1 (6 bases). Germline CDR1 reads SGHAT; CDR2 reads FQNNGV. V was pared by 2 bases and J by 6 bases, with 19 bases between. The CDR3 sequence is 16 residues long. The CDR3 DNA is TGTGCCAGCAGCTTACTCGGTGGAGGGGGGGCCGATGGCTACACCTTC. Translating gives CASSLLGGGGADGYTF.

Regarding this clonotype: Germline is not matched at one junction end, which may reflect a read error. The chain carries TRBV7-9 and TRBJ2-3; 8 bases align to TRBD2. This CDR3 has 13 residues. Looked up from germline, CDR1 is SEHNR and CDR2 is FQNEAQ (reference sequence). The CDR3 nucleotides are TGTGCCAGCAGCATAGCGGGATTAGATACGCAGTATTTT. Encoded protein: CASSIAGLDTQYF.

This clonotype was seen repeatedly, ten times or more. The chain links TRBV28 to TRBJ2-7; the match to TRBD1 covers 10 bases. V was pared by 2 bases and J by 2 bases, with 0 bases of the junction left unmatched. The germline V gene has CDR1 MDHEN and CDR2 SYDVKM. This CDR3 contains 14 residues. CDR3 in DNA: TGTGCCAGCAGTTTAGGGACAGGGGCCTACGAGCAGTACTTC. It encodes CASSLGTGAYEQYF. Full variable domain (remainder filled in from reference TRBV28 and TRBJ2-7): DVKVTQSSRYLVKRTGEKVFLECVQDMDHENMFWYRQDPGLGLRLIYFSYDVKMKEKGDIPEGYSVSREKKERFSLILESASTNQTSMYLCASSLGTGAYEQYFGPGTRLTVT.

In nucleotides, the CDR3 is TGTGCCAGCAGCTCACTAGCGGGAGCCCCCAATGAGCAGTTCTTC. Its protein is CASSSLAGAPNEQFF. The J gene is TRBJ2-1, the V gene TRBV7-9, with TRBD2 identical over 11 bases. Germline-derived CDR1 and CDR2 are SEHNR and FQNEAQ (reference sequence). The J segment lost 6 bases and the V segment lost 4 bases, leaving 5 bases of the junction unmatched. CDR3 length: 15 amino acids.